A selection of T cell receptor beta chains follows, all from one sample in a study of identical twins. TCRdb analysed the 5' RACE reads with MiXCR anew, one entry per CDR3 protein. Altogether roughly 750,000 distinct CDR3 sequences are present, approximately 21% being singletons, with the ten largest covering 4% to 4.5%. These data also featured in a second study, about T cells expressing NK-cell markers.

Sample: PBMCs. All receptors come from a woman in her late teens or twenties in good health. Both conserved end residues are trimmed from each CDR3.

TRBJ2-1 | TRBV13 | 12 | ASSLRGPYNEQF
TRBJ2-7 | TRBV20-1 | 14 | SATVGTGQNAYEQY
TRBJ1-4 | TRBV27 | 12 | ASSFWGFEGKLF
TRBJ2-5 | TRBV18 | 14 | ASSPPDSSRRETQY
TRBJ2-1 | TRBV12-3/TRBV12-4 | 11 | ASSSVRALEQF
TRBJ2-1 | TRBV4-3 | 11 | ASSLTPTREQF
TRBJ2-7 | TRBV7-8 | 12 | ASSHLGEIYEQY
TRBJ2-7 | TRBV18 | 11 | ASSAGAKGEQY
TRBJ2-1 | TRBV9 | 14 | ASSPRGTGGTNEQF
TRBJ2-1 | TRBV10-1 | 17 | ASRGRDQTPREEVDEQF
TRBJ2-2 | TRBV18 | 13 | ASSPLQGYTGELF
TRBJ1-1 | TRBV18 | 13 | ASSLKDRVNTEAF